The source of this T cell receptor beta chain is a study of cytomegalovirus exposure and HLA in healthy donors. General observations from the study: The study labeled 150 or so TCR beta chains cytomegalovirus-associated. In a later analysis, the majority of CMV-associated beta chains seemingly showed HLA restriction.

This CDR3 is 15 amino acids long. The ends lost 6 bases at V and 5 bases at J; junction bases unmatched: 10. Germline V lookup: CDR1 MNHNS, CDR2 SASEGT. PCR involved 60 Vbeta and 13 Jbeta primers. Only in-frame clones appear in the TCRdb table, and some are missing; sequencing was by immunoSEQ multiplex PCR. Found here are around 160,000 clones, 70% to 85% of them singletons; the top ten hold more than 1.2%. Comment on this clone: Its cognate antigen is unknown.

The chain recombines TRBV6-1 with TRBJ1-5; the match to TRBD1 covers 7 bases. The receptor comes from a male donor in good health and CMV-seronegative. Sequenced sample: PBMCs. The CDR3 DNA sequence: TGTGCCAGCAGGCAAGGACAGGCAATAGATCAGCCCCAGCATTTT. It specifies CASRQGQAIDQPQHF.